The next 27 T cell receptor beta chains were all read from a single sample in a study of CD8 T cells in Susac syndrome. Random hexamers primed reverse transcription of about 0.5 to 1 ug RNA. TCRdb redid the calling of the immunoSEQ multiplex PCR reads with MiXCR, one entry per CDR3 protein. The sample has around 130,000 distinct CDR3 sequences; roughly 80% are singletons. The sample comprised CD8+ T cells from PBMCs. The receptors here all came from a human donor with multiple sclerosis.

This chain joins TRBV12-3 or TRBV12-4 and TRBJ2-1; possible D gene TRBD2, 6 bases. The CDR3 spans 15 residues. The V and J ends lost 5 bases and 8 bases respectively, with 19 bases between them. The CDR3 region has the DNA TGTGCCAGCAGTCCCAGCGGGTTCGGTACGGATGAGCAGTTCTTC. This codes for CASSPSGFGTDEQFF.

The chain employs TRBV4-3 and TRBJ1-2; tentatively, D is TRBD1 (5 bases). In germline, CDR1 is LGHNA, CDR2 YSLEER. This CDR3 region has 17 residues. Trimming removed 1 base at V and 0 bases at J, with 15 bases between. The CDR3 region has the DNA TGCGCCAGCAGCCAAGGGGATTACACAGGAGCTAACTATGGCTACACCTTC. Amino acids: CASSQGDYTGANYGYTF.

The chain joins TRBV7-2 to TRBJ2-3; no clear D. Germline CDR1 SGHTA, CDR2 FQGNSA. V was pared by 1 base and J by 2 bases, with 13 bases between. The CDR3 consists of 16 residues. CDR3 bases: TGTGCCAGCAGCTTAGGTCTTATAGGGCCCACAGATACGCAGTATTTT. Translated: CASSLGLIGPTDTQYF.

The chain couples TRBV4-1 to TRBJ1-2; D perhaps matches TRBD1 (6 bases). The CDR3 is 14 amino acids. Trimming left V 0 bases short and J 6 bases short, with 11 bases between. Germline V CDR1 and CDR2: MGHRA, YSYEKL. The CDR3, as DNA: TGCGCCAGCAGCCAAGATGGGGCAGGGGATGGCTACACCTTC. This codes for CASSQDGAGDGYTF.

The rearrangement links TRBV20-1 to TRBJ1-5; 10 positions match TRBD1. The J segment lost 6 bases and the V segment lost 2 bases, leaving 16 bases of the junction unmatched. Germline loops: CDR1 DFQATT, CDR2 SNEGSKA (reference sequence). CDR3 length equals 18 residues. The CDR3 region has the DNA TGCAGTGCTAGACCTTTCTCGGGACAGGGGTTTAAGGGTCAGCCCCAGCATTTT. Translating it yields CSARPFSGQGFKGQPQHF.

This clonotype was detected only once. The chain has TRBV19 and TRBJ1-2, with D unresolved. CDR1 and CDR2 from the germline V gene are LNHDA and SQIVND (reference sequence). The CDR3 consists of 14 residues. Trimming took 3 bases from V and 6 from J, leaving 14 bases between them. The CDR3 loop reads CASSMAAALDGYTF. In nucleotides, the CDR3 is TGTGCCAGTAGTATGGCGGCAGCCCTGGATGGCTACACCTTC. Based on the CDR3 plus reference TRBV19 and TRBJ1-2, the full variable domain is DGGITQSPKYLFRKEGQNVTLSCEQNLNHDAMYWYRQDPGQGLRLIYYSQIVNDFQKGDIAEGYSVSREKKESFPLTVTSAQKNPTAFYLCASSMAAALDGYTFGSGTRLTVV.

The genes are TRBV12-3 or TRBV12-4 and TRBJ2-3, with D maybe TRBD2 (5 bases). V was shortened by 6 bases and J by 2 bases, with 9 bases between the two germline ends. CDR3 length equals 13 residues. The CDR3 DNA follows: TGTGCCAGCAGCACGGACTCCACAGATACGCAGTATTTT. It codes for CASSTDSTDTQYF.

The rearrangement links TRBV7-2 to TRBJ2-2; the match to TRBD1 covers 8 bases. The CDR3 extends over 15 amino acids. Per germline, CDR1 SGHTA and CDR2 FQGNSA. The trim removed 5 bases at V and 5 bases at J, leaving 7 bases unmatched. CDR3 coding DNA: TGTGCCAGCAGCCATATGACAGGGGTAACCGGGGAGCTGTTTTTT. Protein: CASSHMTGVTGELFF.

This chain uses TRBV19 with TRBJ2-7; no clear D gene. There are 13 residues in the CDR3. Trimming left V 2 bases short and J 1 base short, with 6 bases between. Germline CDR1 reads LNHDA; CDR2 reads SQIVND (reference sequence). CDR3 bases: TGTGCCAGTAGTATAACGGCTTCCTACGAGCAGTACTTC. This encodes CASSITASYEQYF.

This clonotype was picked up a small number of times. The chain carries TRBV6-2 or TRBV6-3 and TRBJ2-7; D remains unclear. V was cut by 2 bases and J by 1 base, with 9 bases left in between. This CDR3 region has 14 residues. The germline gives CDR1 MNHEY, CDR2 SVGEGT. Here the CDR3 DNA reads TGTGCCAGCAGTTACACCGCAGTATCCTACGAGCAGTACTTC. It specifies CASSYTAVSYEQYF.

CDR3: CASSFMVNTEAFF. In DNA form, the CDR3 reads TGTGCCAGCAGCTTTATGGTGAACACTGAAGCTTTCTTT. The chain has TRBV5-6 and TRBJ1-1, with no clear D. Germline V gene lookup returns CDR1 SGHDT and CDR2 YYEEEE. The CDR3 length is 13 residues. V lost 2 bases and J lost 0, with 5 bases in between.

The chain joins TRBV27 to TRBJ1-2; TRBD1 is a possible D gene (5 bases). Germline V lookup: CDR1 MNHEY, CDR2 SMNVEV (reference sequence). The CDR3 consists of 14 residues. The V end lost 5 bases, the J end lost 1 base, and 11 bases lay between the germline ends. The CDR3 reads CASSTTAYNYGYTF. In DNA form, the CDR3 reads TGTGCCAGCAGTACGACAGCGTATAACTATGGCTACACCTTC.

The CDR3 reads CASSLVGTTNEKLFF. The CDR3 nucleotides read TGCGCCAGCAGCTTGGTTGGGACGACTAATGAAAAACTGTTTTTT. V gene TRBV5-1 combines with J gene TRBJ1-4; perhaps TRBD1 as D (5 bases). CDR3 size: 15 residues. V was cut by 0 bases and J by 2 bases, with 8 bases left in between. The germline V gene has CDR1 SGHRS and CDR2 YFSETQ.

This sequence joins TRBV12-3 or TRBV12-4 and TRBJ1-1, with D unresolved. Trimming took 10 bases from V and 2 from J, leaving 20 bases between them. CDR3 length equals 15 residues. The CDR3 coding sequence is TGTGCCACCACTCTTTTCGGCCGAGGAAACACTGAAGCTTTCTTT. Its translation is CATTLFGRGNTEAFF.

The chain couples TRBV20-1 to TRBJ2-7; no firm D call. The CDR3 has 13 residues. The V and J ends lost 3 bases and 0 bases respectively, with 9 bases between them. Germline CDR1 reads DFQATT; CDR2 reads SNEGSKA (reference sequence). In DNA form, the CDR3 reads TGCAGTGCTAGTCTAGAGAGCTCCTACGAGCAGTACTTC. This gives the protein CSASLESSYEQYF.

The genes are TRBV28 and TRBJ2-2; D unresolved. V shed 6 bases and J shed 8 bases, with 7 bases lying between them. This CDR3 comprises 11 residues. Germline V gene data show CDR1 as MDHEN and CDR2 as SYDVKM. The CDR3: CASRGLGELFF. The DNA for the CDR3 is TGTGCCAGCAGGGGCCTAGGGGAGCTGTTTTTT.

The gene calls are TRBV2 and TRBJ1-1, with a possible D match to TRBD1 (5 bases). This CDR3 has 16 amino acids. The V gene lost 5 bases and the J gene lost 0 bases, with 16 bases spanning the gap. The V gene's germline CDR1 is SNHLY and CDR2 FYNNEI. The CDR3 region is CASSQLGVALNTEAFF. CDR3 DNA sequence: TGTGCCAGCAGTCAATTAGGGGTCGCCCTGAACACTGAAGCTTTCTTT.

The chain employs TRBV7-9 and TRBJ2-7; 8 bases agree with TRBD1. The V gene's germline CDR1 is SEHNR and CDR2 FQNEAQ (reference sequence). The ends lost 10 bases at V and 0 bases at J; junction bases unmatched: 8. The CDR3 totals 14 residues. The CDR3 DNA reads TGTGCCATGCAGAGGGGACAGGTCTCCTACGAGCAGTACGTC. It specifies CAMQRGQVSYEQYV.

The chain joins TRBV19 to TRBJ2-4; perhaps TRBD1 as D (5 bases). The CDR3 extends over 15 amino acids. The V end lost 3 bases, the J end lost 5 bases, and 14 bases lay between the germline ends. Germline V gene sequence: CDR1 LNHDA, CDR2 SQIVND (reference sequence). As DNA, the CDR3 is TGTGCCAGTAGTATTAATCAGGGCCAAGAAAACATTCAGTACTTC. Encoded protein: CASSINQGQENIQYF.

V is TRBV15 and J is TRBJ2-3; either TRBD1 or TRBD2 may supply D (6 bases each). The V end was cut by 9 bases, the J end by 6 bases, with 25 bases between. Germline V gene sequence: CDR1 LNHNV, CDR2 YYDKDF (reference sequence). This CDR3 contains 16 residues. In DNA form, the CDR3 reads TGTGCCACAAACCCGCGGGACATATTAATCATGGATACGCAGTATTTT. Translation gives CATNPRDILIMDTQYF.

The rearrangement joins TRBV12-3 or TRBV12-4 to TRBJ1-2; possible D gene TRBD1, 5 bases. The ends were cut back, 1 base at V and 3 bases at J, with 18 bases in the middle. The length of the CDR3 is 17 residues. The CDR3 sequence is CASSLDRDQITYYGYTF. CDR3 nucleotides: TGTGCCAGCAGTTTAGATAGGGACCAAATAACTTACTATGGCTACACCTTC.

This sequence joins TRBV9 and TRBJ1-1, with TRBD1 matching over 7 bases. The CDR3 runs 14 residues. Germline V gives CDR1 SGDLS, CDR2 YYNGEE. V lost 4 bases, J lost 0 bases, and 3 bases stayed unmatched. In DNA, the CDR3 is TGTGCCAGCAGCTCGGGACAGTTGAACACTGAAGCTTTCTTT. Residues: CASSSGQLNTEAFF.

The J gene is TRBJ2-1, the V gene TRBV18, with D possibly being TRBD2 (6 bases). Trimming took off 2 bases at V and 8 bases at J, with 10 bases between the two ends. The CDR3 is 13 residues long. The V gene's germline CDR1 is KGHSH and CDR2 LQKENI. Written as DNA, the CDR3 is TGTGCCAGCTCACCAGGTGGCGGGGATGAGCAGTTCTTC. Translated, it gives CASSPGGGDEQFF.

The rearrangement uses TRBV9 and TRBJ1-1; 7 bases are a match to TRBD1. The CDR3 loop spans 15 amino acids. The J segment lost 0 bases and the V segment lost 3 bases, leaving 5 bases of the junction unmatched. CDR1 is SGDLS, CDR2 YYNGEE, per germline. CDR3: CASSATGAMNTEAFF. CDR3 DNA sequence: TGTGCCAGCAGCGCTACAGGGGCCATGAACACTGAAGCTTTCTTT.

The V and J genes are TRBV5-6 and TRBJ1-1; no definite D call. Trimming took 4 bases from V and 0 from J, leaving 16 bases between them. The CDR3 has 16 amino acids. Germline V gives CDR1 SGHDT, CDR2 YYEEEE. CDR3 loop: CASSLGLEILNTEAFF. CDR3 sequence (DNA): TGTGCCAGCAGCCTGGGATTGGAGATTCTGAACACTGAAGCTTTCTTT.

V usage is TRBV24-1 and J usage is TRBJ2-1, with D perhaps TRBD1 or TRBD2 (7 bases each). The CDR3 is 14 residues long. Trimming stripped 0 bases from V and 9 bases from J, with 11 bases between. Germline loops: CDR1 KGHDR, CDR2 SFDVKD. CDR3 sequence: CATSDLTGEGEQFF. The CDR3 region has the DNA TGTGCCACCAGTGATTTGACAGGGGAGGGTGAGCAGTTCTTC.

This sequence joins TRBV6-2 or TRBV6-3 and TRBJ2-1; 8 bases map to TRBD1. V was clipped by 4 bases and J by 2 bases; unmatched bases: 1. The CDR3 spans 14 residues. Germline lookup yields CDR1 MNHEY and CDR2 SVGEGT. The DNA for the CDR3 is TGTGCCAGCAGTTCGGACAGGGCCTACAATGAGCAGTTCTTC. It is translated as CASSSDRAYNEQFF.